Included here is one T cell receptor beta chain sequence, with context. TCRdb reanalysed the 5' RACE reads using MiXCR and keeps one entry per CDR3 protein. The table lists 540,000 or so distinct CDR3 sequences, under 25% of them singletons, with approximately 0.52% in the top ten. Looked up from germline, CDR1 is DFQATT and CDR2 is SNEGSKA (reference sequence). The CDR3 consists of 15 residues. Trimming removed 2 bases from V and 1 base from J, with 12 bases in between. This sample was included in a study of identical twins. These data were also filed under a second study, of yellow fever vaccine responses in identical twins.

The material sequenced was CD4+ T cells sorted from blood. The sequence came from a woman younger than 35 in good health. V is TRBV20-1 and J is TRBJ2-1; weak D call: TRBD2 (6 bases). The CDR3 DNA reads TGCAGTGCTAGAATTCCCGGGGGATCCTACAATGAGCAGTTCTTC. Protein product: CSARIPGGSYNEQFF.